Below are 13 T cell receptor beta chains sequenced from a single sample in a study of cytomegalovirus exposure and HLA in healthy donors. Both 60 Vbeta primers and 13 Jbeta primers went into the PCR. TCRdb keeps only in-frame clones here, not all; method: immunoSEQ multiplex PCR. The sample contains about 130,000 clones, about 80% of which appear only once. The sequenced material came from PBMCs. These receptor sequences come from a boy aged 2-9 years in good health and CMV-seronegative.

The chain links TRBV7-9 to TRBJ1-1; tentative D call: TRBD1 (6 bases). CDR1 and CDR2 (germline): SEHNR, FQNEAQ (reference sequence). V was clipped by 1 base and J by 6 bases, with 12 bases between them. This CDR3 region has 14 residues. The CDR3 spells CASSLEGEGAEAFF. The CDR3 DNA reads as TGTGCCAGCAGCTTAGAGGGGGAGGGGGCTGAAGCTTTCTTT.

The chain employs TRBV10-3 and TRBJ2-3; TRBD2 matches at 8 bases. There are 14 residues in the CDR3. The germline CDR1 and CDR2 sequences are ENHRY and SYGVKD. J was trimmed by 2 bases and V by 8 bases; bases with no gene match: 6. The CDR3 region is CAISLGGATDTQYF. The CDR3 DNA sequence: TGTGCCATCTCCCTCGGGGGGGCCACAGATACGCAGTATTTT.

CDR3 in amino acids: CASSVIIAGSGEQYV. The CDR3 DNA reads as TGTGCCAGCAGTGTTATCATCGCGGGGAGCGGCGAGCAGTACGTC. The V and J genes are TRBV6-1 and TRBJ2-7; tentatively, D is TRBD2 (6 bases). CDR1 and CDR2 from the germline V gene are MNHNS and SASEGT. The CDR3 spans 15 residues. Trimming cost V 4 bases and J 6 bases, with 19 bases left between them.

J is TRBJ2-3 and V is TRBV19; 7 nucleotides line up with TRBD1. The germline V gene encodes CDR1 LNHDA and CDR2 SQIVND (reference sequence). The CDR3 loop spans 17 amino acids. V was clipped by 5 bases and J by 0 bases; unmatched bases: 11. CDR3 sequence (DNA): TGTGCCAGTAGTCAGACAGGGCCGAGATCTAGCACAGATACGCAGTATTTT. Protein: CASSQTGPRSSTDTQYF.

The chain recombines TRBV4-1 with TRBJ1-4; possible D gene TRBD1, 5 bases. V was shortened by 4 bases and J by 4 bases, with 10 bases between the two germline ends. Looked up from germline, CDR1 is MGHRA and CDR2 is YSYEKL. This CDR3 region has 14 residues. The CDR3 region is CASSPWGGNEKLFF. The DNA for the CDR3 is TGCGCCAGCAGCCCGTGGGGGGGTAATGAAAAACTGTTTTTT.

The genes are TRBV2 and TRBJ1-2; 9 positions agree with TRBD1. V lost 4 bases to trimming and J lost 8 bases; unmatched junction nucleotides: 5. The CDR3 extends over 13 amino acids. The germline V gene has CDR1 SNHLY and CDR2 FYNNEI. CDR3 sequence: CASSAGTGQGYTF. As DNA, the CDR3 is TGTGCCAGCAGTGCGGGGACAGGGCAAGGCTACACCTTC.

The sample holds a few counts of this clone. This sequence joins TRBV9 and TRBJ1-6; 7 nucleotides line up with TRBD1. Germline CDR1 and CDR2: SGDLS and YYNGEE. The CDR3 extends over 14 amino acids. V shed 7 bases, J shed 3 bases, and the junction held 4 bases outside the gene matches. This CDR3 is CASAGTDYNSPLHF. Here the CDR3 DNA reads TGTGCCAGCGCCGGGACAGACTATAATTCACCCCTCCACTTT. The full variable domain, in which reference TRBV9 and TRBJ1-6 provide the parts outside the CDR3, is DSGVTQTPKHLITATGQRVTLRCSPRSGDLSVYWYQQSLDQGLQFLIQYYNGEERAKGNILERFSAQQFPDLHSELNLSSLELGDSALYFCASAGTDYNSPLHFGNGTRLTVT.

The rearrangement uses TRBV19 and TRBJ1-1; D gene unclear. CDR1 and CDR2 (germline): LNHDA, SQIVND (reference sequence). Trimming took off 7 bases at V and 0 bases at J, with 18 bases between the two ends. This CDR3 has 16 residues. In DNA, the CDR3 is TGTGCCAGTATCCAAACCCGGCAGGCCATGAACACTGAAGCTTTCTTT. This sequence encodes CASIQTRQAMNTEAFF. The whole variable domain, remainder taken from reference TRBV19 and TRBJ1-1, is DGGITQSPKYLFRKEGQNVTLSCEQNLNHDAMYWYRQDPGQGLRLIYYSQIVNDFQKGDIAEGYSVSREKKESFPLTVTSAQKNPTAFYLCASIQTRQAMNTEAFFGQGTRLTVV.

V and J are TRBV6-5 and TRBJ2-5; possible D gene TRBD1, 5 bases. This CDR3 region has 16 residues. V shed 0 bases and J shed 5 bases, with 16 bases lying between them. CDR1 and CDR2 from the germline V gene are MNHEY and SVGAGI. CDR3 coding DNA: TGTGCCAGCAGTTACTCAAGGCTGACAGTAAAGGAGACCCAGTACTTC. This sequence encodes CASSYSRLTVKETQYF.

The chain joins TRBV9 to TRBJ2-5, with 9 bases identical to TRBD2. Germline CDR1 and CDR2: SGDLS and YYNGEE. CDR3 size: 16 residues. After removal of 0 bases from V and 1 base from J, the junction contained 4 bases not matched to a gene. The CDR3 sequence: CASSVALGLAQETQYF. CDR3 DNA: TGTGCCAGCAGCGTAGCTTTGGGACTAGCCCAAGAGACCCAGTACTTC.

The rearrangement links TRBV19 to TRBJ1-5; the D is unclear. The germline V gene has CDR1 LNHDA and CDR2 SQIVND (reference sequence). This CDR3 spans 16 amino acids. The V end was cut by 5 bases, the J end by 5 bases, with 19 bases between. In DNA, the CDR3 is TGTGCCAGTAGTCCTTCCCTCTCCTCGGGGTATCAGCCCCAGCATTTT. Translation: CASSPSLSSGYQPQHF.

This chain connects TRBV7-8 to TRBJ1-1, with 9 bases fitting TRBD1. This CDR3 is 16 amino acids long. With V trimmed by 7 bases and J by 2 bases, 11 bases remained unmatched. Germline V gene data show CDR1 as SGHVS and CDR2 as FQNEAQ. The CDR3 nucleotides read TGTGCCAGCACCAAACAGGGGGCTATGATAAACACTGAAGCTTTCTTT. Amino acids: CASTKQGAMINTEAFF.

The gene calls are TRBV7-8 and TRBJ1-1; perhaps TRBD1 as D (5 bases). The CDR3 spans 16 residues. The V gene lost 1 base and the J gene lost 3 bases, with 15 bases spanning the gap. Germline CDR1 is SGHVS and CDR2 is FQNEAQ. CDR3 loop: CASSLEPGGGDTEAFF. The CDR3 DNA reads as TGTGCCAGCAGCTTAGAACCTGGGGGAGGGGACACTGAAGCTTTCTTT.